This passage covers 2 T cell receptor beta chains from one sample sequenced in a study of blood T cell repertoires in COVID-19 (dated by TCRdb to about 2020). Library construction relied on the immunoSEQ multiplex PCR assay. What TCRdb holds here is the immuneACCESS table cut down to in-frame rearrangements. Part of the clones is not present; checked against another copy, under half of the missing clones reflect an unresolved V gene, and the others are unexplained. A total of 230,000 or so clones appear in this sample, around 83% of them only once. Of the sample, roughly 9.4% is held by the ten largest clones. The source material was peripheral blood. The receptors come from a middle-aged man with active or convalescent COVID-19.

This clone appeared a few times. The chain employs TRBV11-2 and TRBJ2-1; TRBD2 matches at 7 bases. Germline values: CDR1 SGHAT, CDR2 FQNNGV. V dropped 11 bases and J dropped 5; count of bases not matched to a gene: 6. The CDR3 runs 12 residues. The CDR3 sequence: CAGCRGDNEQFF. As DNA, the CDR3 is TGTGCCGGGTGCCGGGGGGACAATGAGCAGTTCTTC.

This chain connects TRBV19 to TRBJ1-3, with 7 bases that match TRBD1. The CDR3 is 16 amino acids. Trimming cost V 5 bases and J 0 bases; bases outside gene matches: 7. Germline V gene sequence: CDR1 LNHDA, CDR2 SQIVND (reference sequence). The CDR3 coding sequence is TGTGCCAGTAGTTCCCAGGGGGGTCTCTCTGGAAACACCATATATTTT. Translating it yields CASSSQGGLSGNTIYF.